The 20 T cell receptor beta chains listed next were all sequenced from one sample in a study of blood T cells in healthy people across ages. Using a J-beta primer mix together with a sample-barcoded 5' primer, a second PCR was run for roughly 6 to 11 cycles. TCRdb re-derived calls from the 5' RACE reads in MiXCR, one entry per CDR3 protein. This sample has around 1,000,000 distinct CDR3 sequences; under 30% occur once, and the top ten carry around 0.75%. These data were likewise used in another study, on T cells of mothers and their children.

Sequencing used blood. The source is a girl aged 2-10 years in good health.

The chain couples TRBV2 to TRBJ2-3; TRBD2 aligns across 16 bases. The CDR3 length is 16 residues. CDR1 and CDR2 (germline): SNHLY, FYNNEI. J was trimmed by 9 bases and V by 10 bases; bases with no gene match: 13. DNA of the CDR3: TGTGCCACCCGTCCCGGGACTAGCGGGGGGGCAAAGACGCAGTATTTT. Encoded protein: CATRPGTSGGAKTQYF.

This clonotype was observed a handful of times. The V and J genes are TRBV2 and TRBJ2-5; unclear D gene. The CDR3 loop spans 11 amino acids. Germline values: CDR1 SNHLY, CDR2 FYNNEI. Trimming took 6 bases from V and 4 from J, leaving 6 bases between them. For the CDR3, the DNA is TGTGCCAGCAGACGGGTAGAGACCCAGTACTTC. Protein product: CASRRVETQYF.

This clonotype was observed a handful of times. The V call is TRBV11-3, the J call TRBJ1-2; D remains unclear. Trimming removed 3 bases at V and 1 base at J, with 6 bases between. Germline CDR1 and CDR2: SGHNT and YENEEA. The CDR3 loop spans 13 amino acids. The CDR3 DNA follows: TGTGCCAGCAGCTTCAACAGTAACTATGGCTACACCTTC. Protein: CASSFNSNYGYTF.

This clonotype was observed a single time. The chain is built from TRBV15 and TRBJ2-4; D is possibly TRBD1 (5 bases). The CDR3 totals 17 residues. In germline, CDR1 is LNHNV, CDR2 YYDKDF (reference sequence). V lost 0 bases, J lost 0 bases, and 12 bases lay in between. CDR3 in amino acids: CATSRDRSGLAKNIQYF. CDR3 bases: TGTGCCACCAGCAGAGATCGGTCAGGGCTAGCCAAAAACATTCAGTACTTC.

In this sample, this clonotype turned up a few times. This chain uses TRBV15 with TRBJ2-1, with 7 bases aligning to TRBD2. The germline CDR1 and CDR2 sequences are LNHNV and YYDKDF (reference sequence). Trimming cost V 3 bases and J 6 bases; bases outside gene matches: 14. The CDR3 is made up of 17 amino acids. CDR3 DNA: TGTGCCACCAGCAGCTGGTTCTCGGCGGGGGTCTCCAATGAGCAGTTCTTC. Translated, it gives CATSSWFSAGVSNEQFF.

The chain recombines TRBV29-1 with TRBJ2-1; perhaps TRBD2 as D (6 bases). The CDR3 spans 16 residues. From germline, CDR1 is SQVTM and CDR2 ANQGSEA. V lost 6 bases to trimming and J lost 8 bases, with 26 bases between them. The CDR3 DNA reads as TGCAGCGTAGGTACGATACGGGAGACCCCTGGAGATGAGCAGTTCTTC. It codes for CSVGTIRETPGDEQFF.

This clonotype was counted between two and nine times. This chain uses TRBV20-1 with TRBJ2-5; D is unclear. Germline values: CDR1 DFQATT, CDR2 SNEGSKA (reference sequence). This CDR3 is 12 amino acids long. The V end was cut by 7 bases, the J end by 7 bases, with 16 bases between. The CDR3 protein is CSGKTPDGTQYF. The CDR3 DNA is TGCAGTGGAAAAACTCCCGATGGGACCCAGTACTTC.

The chain couples TRBV27 to TRBJ1-2; D ambiguous. The CDR3 runs to 14 residues. V was pared by 5 bases and J by 4 bases, with 14 bases between. The germline V gene has CDR1 MNHEY and CDR2 SMNVEV (reference sequence). The CDR3 nucleotides are TGTGCCAGCAGTCAGACAATTATTGGCTATGGCTACACCTTC. It codes for CASSQTIIGYGYTF.

The V call is TRBV10-3, the J call TRBJ1-6; 9 bases match TRBD1. The CDR3 loop spans 16 amino acids. Germline trimming cut 0 bases from V and 8 bases from J; bases unmatched to any gene: 5. Germline V gene lookup returns CDR1 ENHRY and CDR2 SYGVKD. CDR3 nucleotide sequence: TGTGCCATCAGTGAGTCGAACAGGGGGCGAGATTCACCCCTCCACTTT. This gives the protein CAISESNRGRDSPLHF.

This clonotype has at least ten counts. The chain employs TRBV7-9 and TRBJ2-1, with D perhaps matching TRBD1 or TRBD2 (6 bases each). Germline loops: CDR1 SEHNR, CDR2 FQNEAQ (reference sequence). V lost 0 bases and J lost 10, with 7 bases in between. The CDR3 runs to 12 residues. The CDR3 region is CASSLAGGEQFF. CDR3 DNA: TGTGCCAGCAGCTTAGCGGGGGGCGAGCAGTTCTTC.

This chain links TRBV12-5 with TRBJ2-1; 8 bases align to TRBD2. Germline CDR1 LGHNT, CDR2 FRNRAP. CDR3 length: 12 residues. V dropped 6 bases and J dropped 8; count of bases not matched to a gene: 3. This chain's CDR3 is CASGAGVYEQFF. For the CDR3, the DNA is TGTGCTAGTGGAGCGGGGGTGTATGAGCAGTTCTTC.

V is TRBV4-1 and J is TRBJ2-5; D is possibly TRBD2 (6 bases). The assigned J gene may be wrong: the sequence end matches TRBJ2-1 better. The CDR3 covers 15 residues. CDR1 is MGHRA and CDR2 is YSYEKL in the germline V gene. CDR3 protein: CASAPPSAGGHEQFF. CDR3 nucleotide sequence: TGCGCCAGCGCGCCACCTTCAGCGGGCGGCCATGAGCAGTTCTTC.

This chain connects TRBV2 to TRBJ2-5; 7 nucleotides match TRBD1. Germline trimming cut 7 bases from V and 5 bases from J; bases unmatched to any gene: 4. Germline CDR1 SNHLY, CDR2 FYNNEI. This CDR3 comprises 12 residues. CDR3 DNA sequence: TGTGCCAGCATTCTCAGGGGGGAGACCCAGTACTTC. Protein product: CASILRGETQYF.

This chain joins TRBV5-1 and TRBJ2-3; tentative D call: TRBD1 (6 bases). CDR3 size: 13 residues. V lost 6 bases and J 3 bases, leaving 11 bases between the germline ends. CDR1 SGHRS and CDR2 YFSETQ come from the germline V gene. The CDR3 here is CASTMGTTDTQYF. The CDR3, as DNA: TGCGCCAGCACCATGGGGACAACAGATACGCAGTATTTT.

V is TRBV27 and J is TRBJ2-1; D is uncertain. V gave up 7 bases and J gave up 0 bases, with 16 bases separating them. The CDR3 sequence is 16 residues long. From germline, CDR1 is MNHEY and CDR2 SMNVEV (reference sequence). Written as DNA, the CDR3 is TGTGCCAGCATCAAAAGGACCCTGAGCTCCTACAATGAGCAGTTCTTC. This sequence encodes CASIKRTLSSYNEQFF.

The V call is TRBV19, the J call TRBJ1-2, with D hard to call. Trimming left V 5 bases short and J 4 bases short, with 8 bases between. Per the germline V gene, CDR1 is LNHDA and CDR2 is SQIVND (reference sequence). The CDR3 has 12 residues. The CDR3 DNA reads TGTGCCAGTAGTGCAGCCCTCTATGGCTACACCTTC. Encoded protein: CASSAALYGYTF. Combining the CDR3 with reference TRBV19 and TRBJ1-2 gives the whole variable domain DGGITQSPKYLFRKEGQNVTLSCEQNLNHDAMYWYRQDPGQGLRLIYYSQIVNDFQKGDIAEGYSVSREKKESFPLTVTSAQKNPTAFYLCASSAALYGYTFGSGTRLTVV.

The V and J genes are TRBV6-1 and TRBJ2-5; 7 bases line up with TRBD2. This CDR3 is built from 13 residues. The germline CDR1 and CDR2 sequences are MNHNS and SASEGT. The V and J ends lost 8 bases and 4 bases, in that order; junction bases with no gene match: 7. The CDR3 spells CASRVGEGETQYF. In DNA, the CDR3 is TGTGCCAGCCGGGTCGGGGAGGGAGAGACCCAGTACTTC.

A note on this clonotype: An end of the junction does not agree with germline; a read error may underlie this. V and J are TRBV7-7 and TRBJ2-3, with D possibly being TRBD2 (6 bases). Germline V gene lookup returns CDR1 SSHAT and CDR2 FNYEAQ (reference sequence). This CDR3 has 16 amino acids. In nucleotides, the CDR3 is TGTGCTAGCAGCTTGGGAGGCCCATCTAGCACAGATACGCAGTATTTT. Translating it yields CASSLGGPSSTDTQYF.

This clonotype was recorded many times. The rearrangement uses TRBV5-1 and TRBJ1-5; possible D gene TRBD1, 6 bases. CDR1 and CDR2 from the germline V gene are SGHRS and YFSETQ. V lost 0 bases and J lost 5, with 9 bases in between. The CDR3 consists of 14 residues. The CDR3 DNA is TGCGCCAGCAGCTTGGAGGGGGGAGATCAGCCCCAGCATTTT. It specifies CASSLEGGDQPQHF.

The J gene is TRBJ2-7, the V gene TRBV6-2 or TRBV6-3, with no clear D. Germline assignment: CDR1 MNHEY and CDR2 SVGEGT. V was shortened by 6 bases and J by 5 bases, with 20 bases between the two germline ends. This CDR3 has 15 amino acids. CDR3 DNA sequence: TGTGCCAGCAGCCCGGGCCGCCTGGAATTGGACGAGCAGTACTTC. This codes for CASSPGRLELDEQYF.